This T cell receptor beta chain was recovered during a study of blood T cell repertoires in COVID-19. Overall study context: Sites across the United States, Italy and Spain contributed samples from acute and convalescent COVID-19.

The length of the CDR3 is 11 residues. V lost 4 bases to trimming and J lost 13 bases, with 12 bases between them. Germline V CDR1 and CDR2: MDHEN, SYDVKM. Method: immunoSEQ multiplex PCR; TCRdb's copy keeps in-frame clones and lacks some. The table lists 250,000 to 350,000 clones, approximately 91% of them singletons, with about 0.94% in the top ten. The sequence derives from a woman aged 40 to 50 who had recovered from COVID-19. The chain combines TRBV28 with TRBJ2-3; tentative D call: TRBD1 (6 bases). The sample was peripheral blood. Here the CDR3 reads CASSSTGFEYF. The CDR3 coding sequence is TGTGCCAGCAGTTCTACAGGGTTTGAGTATTTT.